The next 21 T cell receptor beta chains were all read from a single sample in a study of shared clonotypes between healthy human individuals. The protocol was immunoSEQ multiplex PCR, while the TCRdb copy is restricted to in-frame clones and leaves out a portion. The repertoire holds around 2.5 million clones, 93% seen once, with roughly 0.39% in the top ten. Material: naive CD4+ T cells from PBMCs. The subset: CD45RA+ positively selected. These receptors came from a man aged 18 to 35 in good health. Some clones in this sample may be carry-over from other donors' samples.

The chain is built from TRBV25-1 and TRBJ2-3; D gene ambiguous. Germline CDR1 MGHDK, CDR2 SYGVNS. V shed 10 bases and J shed 5 bases, with 16 bases lying between them. CDR3 length: 13 residues. This chain's CDR3 is CATAVGARDTQYF. The DNA for the CDR3 is TGTGCCACCGCGGTCGGTGCCAGAGATACGCAGTATTTT.

V usage is TRBV7-2 and J usage is TRBJ1-2; D might be TRBD1 (5 bases). Germline values: CDR1 SGHTA, CDR2 FQGNSA. The CDR3 covers 15 residues. The germline V and J ends were trimmed by 4 bases and 0 bases, with 12 bases remaining between them. The CDR3 sequence is CASSSRQISNYGYTF. CDR3 DNA: TGTGCCAGCAGCTCAAGACAGATTTCTAACTATGGCTACACCTTC.

The chain couples TRBV11-3 to TRBJ2-7; TRBD2 might be the D (6 bases). V was trimmed by 6 bases and J by 5 bases, leaving 20 bases between them. The CDR3 is made up of 15 amino acids. CDR1 and CDR2 from the germline V gene are SGHNT and YENEEA. As DNA, the CDR3 is TGTGCCAGCAGACCCCGGGGAGGTCCCCAGGACGAGCAGTACTTC. Translated, it gives CASRPRGGPQDEQYF.

The chain carries TRBV28 and TRBJ2-3; D gene ambiguous. The CDR3 is made up of 14 amino acids. CDR1 is MDHEN and CDR2 is SYDVKM in the germline V gene. The V end was cut by 8 bases, the J end by 3 bases, with 15 bases between. The CDR3 is CASHGLERTDTQYF. CDR3 nucleotide sequence: TGTGCCAGCCACGGTCTCGAGAGGACAGATACGCAGTATTTT.

J is TRBJ1-5 and V is TRBV6-6; 8 bases line up with TRBD1. The trim removed 2 bases at V and 2 bases at J, leaving 5 bases unmatched. Germline assignment: CDR1 MNHNY and CDR2 SVGAGI (reference sequence). This CDR3 comprises 16 residues. The CDR3, as DNA: TGTGCCAGCAGTTACCGGCAGGGGGCAGGCAATCAGCCCCAGCATTTT. As protein: CASSYRQGAGNQPQHF.

V usage is TRBV15 and J usage is TRBJ1-4; possibly TRBD1 for D (5 bases). V lost 4 bases and J lost 5, with 11 bases in between. Germline CDR1 and CDR2: LNHNV and YYDKDF (reference sequence). The CDR3 runs to 14 residues. The CDR3 spells CATSKGRTNEKLFF. CDR3 bases: TGTGCCACCAGCAAGGGACGGACGAATGAAAAACTGTTTTTT.

The CDR3 DNA reads TGTGCTAGTGGTTTGGGGACTAGCGGATCCAATGAGCAGTTCTTC. Its translation: CASGLGTSGSNEQFF. The J gene is TRBJ2-1, the V gene TRBV12-5; 10 nucleotides line up with TRBD2. V lost 1 base and J lost 6; bases outside the gene matches: 3. CDR3 length equals 15 residues. Germline CDR1 LGHNT, CDR2 FRNRAP.

CDR3: CASSFLSSVYEQYF. In DNA, the CDR3 is TGTGCCAGCAGTTTCTTATCTAGCGTCTACGAGCAGTACTTC. The chain is built from TRBV27 and TRBJ2-7; a weak D match, TRBD2 (6 bases). V was shortened by 3 bases and J by 3 bases, with 12 bases between the two germline ends. CDR1 and CDR2 (germline): MNHEY, SMNVEV (reference sequence). This CDR3 is 14 amino acids long.

The genes are TRBV5-1 and TRBJ1-4; D unresolved. The CDR3 loop spans 14 amino acids. Trimming removed 2 bases at V and 6 bases at J, with 11 bases between. Germline loops: CDR1 SGHRS, CDR2 YFSETQ. CDR3 region: CASSFTQSDEKLFF. In DNA, the CDR3 is TGCGCCAGCAGCTTCACCCAGAGCGATGAAAAACTGTTTTTT.

The chain uses TRBV10-1 and TRBJ1-5; D is undetermined. CDR1 and CDR2 from the germline V gene are WNHNN and SYGVQD (reference sequence). The V end was cut by 6 bases, the J end by 3 bases, with 9 bases between. The CDR3 length is 13 residues. Here the CDR3 reads CASRWQNNQPQHF. DNA of the CDR3: TGCGCCAGCAGGTGGCAGAACAATCAGCCCCAGCATTTT.

The V and J genes are TRBV20-1 and TRBJ2-3; D might be TRBD1 (6 bases). In germline, CDR1 is DFQATT, CDR2 SNEGSKA (reference sequence). This CDR3 spans 11 amino acids. CDR3 loop: CRIGQTDTQYF. The CDR3 DNA sequence: TGCCGAATAGGACAGACAGATACGCAGTATTTT.

The chain carries TRBV6-5 and TRBJ2-3, with 7 bases lining up with TRBD1. Losses at the gene ends were 5 bases for V and 3 bases for J; bases not matched to a gene: 2. Germline lookup yields CDR1 MNHEY and CDR2 SVGAGI. The CDR3 loop spans 13 amino acids. As DNA, the CDR3 is TGTGCCAGCAGTACAGGGGTGACAGATACGCAGTATTTT. Its translation is CASSTGVTDTQYF.

V and J are TRBV19 and TRBJ1-1, with a possible D match to TRBD1 (6 bases). CDR1 LNHDA and CDR2 SQIVND come from the germline V gene (reference sequence). The V end was cut by 1 base, the J end by 3 bases, with 12 bases between. The length of the CDR3 is 15 residues. CDR3: CASSIVYREDTEAFF. CDR3 in DNA: TGTGCCAGTAGTATAGTTTACAGGGAGGACACTGAAGCTTTCTTT.

The genes are TRBV6-5 and TRBJ1-2, with D tentatively TRBD1 (6 bases). There are 13 residues in the CDR3. V was cut by 5 bases and J by 2 bases, with 9 bases left in between. The V gene's germline CDR1 is MNHEY and CDR2 SVGAGI. In nucleotides, the CDR3 is TGTGCCAGCAGTATCGGGGGCAACTATGGCTACACCTTC. Its protein product is CASSIGGNYGYTF.

The chain is built from TRBV19 and TRBJ2-2; D call uncertain. Trimming cost V 2 bases and J 4 bases, with 5 bases left between them. The CDR3 is 13 amino acids. CDR1 and CDR2 (germline): LNHDA, SQIVND (reference sequence). CDR3 region: CASSIQVTGELFF. CDR3 coding DNA: TGTGCCAGTAGTATACAAGTCACCGGGGAGCTGTTTTTT. Combining the CDR3 with reference TRBV19 and TRBJ2-2 gives the whole variable domain DGGITQSPKYLFRKEGQNVTLSCEQNLNHDAMYWYRQDPGQGLRLIYYSQIVNDFQKGDIAEGYSVSREKKESFPLTVTSAQKNPTAFYLCASSIQVTGELFFGEGSRLTVL.

This clone was picked up one time. The chain links TRBV19 to TRBJ1-5; D unresolved. Deletions cut 7 bases from V and 2 bases from J, with 21 bases between. The CDR3 contains 17 residues. Germline CDR1 is LNHDA and CDR2 is SQIVND (reference sequence). Here the CDR3 reads CASKRFAFGRGNQPQHF. CDR3 coding DNA: TGTGCCAGTAAGAGATTCGCTTTCGGAAGGGGCAATCAGCCCCAGCATTTT.

The chain links TRBV5-8 to TRBJ1-4; D perhaps matches TRBD1 (5 bases). Germline V CDR1 and CDR2: SGHTS, YDEGEE. This CDR3 is built from 14 residues. With 1 base removed from V and 5 bases from J, the gap between germline ends came to 9 bases. The CDR3 loop is CASSLSWGNEKLFF. The CDR3 DNA follows: TGTGCCAGCAGCTTGAGTTGGGGGAATGAAAAACTGTTTTTT.

This clone was seen only once. The chain is built from TRBV7-3 and TRBJ2-2, with D possibly TRBD2 on 8 matching bases. The V gene's germline CDR1 is SGHTA and CDR2 FQGTGA. The V end was cut by 5 bases, the J end by 2 bases, with 15 bases between. This CDR3 comprises 16 residues. In nucleotides, the CDR3 is TGTGCCAGCAGCCCGGGGGGGACAGCTAACACCGGGGAGCTGTTTTTT. This encodes CASSPGGTANTGELFF.

In nucleotides, the CDR3 is TGTGCCAGCAGCTTAGGTCCGGTAGCCTACGAGCAGTACTTC. Translation: CASSLGPVAYEQYF. The chain carries TRBV7-2 and TRBJ2-7, with D unclear. The CDR3 spans 14 residues. The germline V gene encodes CDR1 SGHTA and CDR2 FQGNSA. V was shortened by 1 base and J by 2 bases, with 9 bases between the two germline ends. The complete variable domain, with remaining parts taken from reference TRBV7-2 and TRBJ2-7, reads GAGVSQSPSNKVTEKGKDVELRCDPISGHTALYWYRQSLGQGLEFLIYFQGNSAPDKSGLPSDRFSAERTGGSVSTLTIQRTQQEDSAVYLCASSLGPVAYEQYFGPGTRLTVT.

About this clone itself: Compared with germline, one end of the junction differs, possibly owing to a read error. This chain's CDR3 is CASSVTIQETQYF. For the CDR3, the DNA is TGTGCCAGCAGCGTAACGATACAAGAGACCCAGTACTTC. The V call is TRBV7-3, the J call TRBJ2-5; D is undetermined. The CDR3 totals 13 residues. Looked up from germline, CDR1 is SGHTA and CDR2 is FQGTGA.

V is TRBV28 and J is TRBJ2-7; D may match TRBD1 or TRBD2 (6 bases each). V shed 8 bases and J shed 6 bases, with 23 bases lying between them. CDR3 length equals 15 residues. Looked up from germline, CDR1 is MDHEN and CDR2 is SYDVKM. The CDR3 sequence: CASSRPGATRGEQYF. The DNA for the CDR3 is TGTGCCAGCTCCCGCCCGGGGGCCACCAGGGGCGAGCAGTACTTC. The full variable domain, rest sourced from reference TRBV28 and TRBJ2-7, is DVKVTQSSRYLVKRTGEKVFLECVQDMDHENMFWYRQDPGLGLRLIYFSYDVKMKEKGDIPEGYSVSREKKERFSLILESASTNQTSMYLCASSRPGATRGEQYFGPGTRLTVT.